This T cell receptor beta chain comes out of a study of cytomegalovirus exposure and HLA in healthy donors. The study, taken as a whole, reports: Differences between HLA loci emerged in a later analysis of TCR association rates, with DRB1 most and HLA-C fewest.

Comments on this clone: Its antigen is not identified.

Germline V gene data show CDR1 as SGHNT and CDR2 as YENEEA. V lost 1 base and J 5 bases, leaving 12 bases between the germline ends. CDR3 length equals 15 residues. A multiplex PCR was run with 60 Vbeta primers and 13 Jbeta primers. This table comes from immunoSEQ multiplex PCR, and its TCRdb copy is limited to in-frame clones, with some not included. The sample lists roughly 70,000 clones; 70% to 80% were seen once. Material for sequencing was PBMCs. The rearrangement joins TRBV11-3 to TRBJ2-1, with D perhaps matching TRBD2 (6 bases). This TCR was sampled from a man in his forties or fifties in good health and CMV-seronegative. In DNA, the CDR3 is TGTGCCAGCAGCTTAGCCTGGGACTCAAACAATGAGCAGTTCTTC. As protein: CASSLAWDSNNEQFF.